The 27 T cell receptor beta chains in this list originate from one sample, sequenced in a study of T cell responses to AZD1222 COVID-19 vaccine. Using immunoSEQ multiplex PCR, the repertoire was profiled, and TCRdb retains in-frame clones only, with some absent. The sample lists about 92,000 clones, roughly 90% occurring once. The specimen was peripheral blood, collected on day 0 of AZD1222 vaccination. All receptors derive from an adult in good health.

This chain links TRBV5-1 with TRBJ1-4, with D perhaps TRBD1 (5 bases). Per germline, CDR1 SGHRS and CDR2 YFSETQ. This CDR3 contains 17 residues. V lost 0 bases and J 5 bases, leaving 17 bases between the germline ends. This chain's CDR3 is CASSLGNPGRVNEKLFF. CDR3 DNA sequence: TGCGCCAGCAGCTTGGGAAACCCGGGACGGGTAAATGAAAAACTGTTTTTT.

The gene calls are TRBV7-2 and TRBJ1-5, with 7 bases that match TRBD1. The germline V gene has CDR1 SGHTA and CDR2 FQGNSA. V was clipped by 1 base and J by 5 bases; unmatched bases: 2. The CDR3 totals 14 residues. The CDR3 loop reads CASSLVRGDQPQHF. The CDR3 DNA follows: TGTGCCAGCAGCTTAGTCAGGGGGGATCAGCCCCAGCATTTT.

This chain links TRBV19 with TRBJ1-5; 9 bases map to TRBD1. CDR3 size: 14 residues. In germline, CDR1 is LNHDA, CDR2 SQIVND (reference sequence). Trimming at V came to 6 bases and at J to 2 bases, leaving 2 bases not matched to a gene. The CDR3 loop is CASSDRGGNQPQHF. CDR3 nucleotide sequence: TGTGCCAGTAGCGACAGGGGGGGCAATCAGCCCCAGCATTTT.

This clone showed up just a few times. The chain couples TRBV18 to TRBJ2-2, with 9 bases aligning to TRBD2. V shed 2 bases and J 4 bases; nucleotides not matched to a gene: 14. Germline CDR1 KGHSH, CDR2 LQKENI. The CDR3 runs to 19 residues. CDR3 amino acids: CASSPSGLAVFPRTGELFF. CDR3 DNA: TGTGCCAGCTCACCATCGGGACTAGCAGTATTTCCCCGCACCGGGGAGCTGTTTTTT. The full variable domain, completed using reference TRBV18 and TRBJ2-2, is NAGVMQNPRHLVRRRGQEARLRCSPMKGHSHVYWYRQLPEEGLKFMVYLQKENIIDESGMPKERFSAEFPKEGPSILRIQQVVRGDSAAYFCASSPSGLAVFPRTGELFFGEGSRLTVL.

This clone has more than one count but fewer than ten. This rearrangement joins TRBV4-3 to TRBJ1-4, with 7 bases identical to TRBD1. V was clipped by 1 base and J by 5 bases; unmatched bases: 4. This CDR3 region has 15 residues. Germline CDR1 LGHNA, CDR2 YSLEER. The CDR3 here is CASSQADRYNEKLFF. In DNA form, the CDR3 reads TGCGCCAGCAGCCAAGCGGACAGGTACAATGAAAAACTGTTTTTT.

The chain uses TRBV5-1 and TRBJ2-2, with no clear D. Germline V gene lookup returns CDR1 SGHRS and CDR2 YFSETQ. V lost 0 bases and J lost 0, with 6 bases in between. The CDR3 totals 15 residues. The CDR3, as DNA: TGCGCCAGCAGCTTGGAAGGGTCGAACACCGGGGAGCTGTTTTTT. Translating it yields CASSLEGSNTGELFF.

The chain recombines TRBV11-3 with TRBJ2-2; the D gene is possibly TRBD2 (5 bases). Trimming pared 1 base from V and 0 bases from J, leaving 6 bases between. The CDR3 loop spans 15 amino acids. CDR1 and CDR2 (germline): SGHNT, YENEEA. The CDR3 sequence is CASSLGTANTGELFF. The CDR3 region has the DNA TGTGCCAGCAGCTTAGGGACTGCGAACACCGGGGAGCTGTTTTTT.

This clone was counted a single time. The chain carries TRBV30 and TRBJ2-7, with a possible D match to TRBD2 (5 bases). V lost 0 bases to trimming and J lost 7 bases, with 19 bases between them. CDR3 size: 15 residues. From germline, CDR1 is GTSNPN and CDR2 SVGIG (reference sequence). The CDR3 DNA sequence: TGTGCCTGGAGTGTTCGGGAACGGATTGATCGGGAGCAGTACTTC. It is translated as CAWSVRERIDREQYF.

This sequence joins TRBV27 and TRBJ2-7, with 8 bases lining up with TRBD2. Germline trimming cut 6 bases from V and 4 bases from J; bases unmatched to any gene: 17. The CDR3 covers 17 residues. Germline CDR1 is MNHEY and CDR2 is SMNVEV (reference sequence). CDR3 loop: CASSLRGSGASLYEQYF. The DNA of the CDR3 is TGTGCCAGCAGCCTACGTGGTAGCGGGGCCTCCCTTTACGAGCAGTACTTC.

The V gene is TRBV5-1, the J gene TRBJ2-5; 10 bases line up with TRBD2. CDR1 and CDR2 (germline): SGHRS, YFSETQ. The CDR3 has 15 amino acids. J was trimmed by 4 bases and V by 2 bases; bases with no gene match: 5. CDR3 in amino acids: CASSLGTSVRETQYF. In DNA form, the CDR3 reads TGCGCCAGCAGCTTAGGGACTAGCGTCAGAGAGACCCAGTACTTC.

This rearrangement joins TRBV18 to TRBJ1-1; no reliable D call. The V gene's germline CDR1 is KGHSH and CDR2 LQKENI. Trimming shortened V by 6 bases and J by 0 bases, and 8 bases separated the two germline ends. The CDR3 runs 13 residues. CDR3 in DNA: TGTGCCAGCTCCGGGGATATGAACACTGAAGCTTTCTTT. Translation gives CASSGDMNTEAFF.

The chain employs TRBV7-8 and TRBJ2-2, with D unclear. Trimming removed 10 bases from V and 0 bases from J, with 21 bases in between. In germline, CDR1 is SGHVS, CDR2 FQNEAQ. The CDR3 totals 17 residues. In nucleotides, the CDR3 is TGTGCCACCACCTCGGGCCCCCCTCGCCCGAACACCGGGGAGCTGTTTTTT. This translates into CATTSGPPRPNTGELFF.

This chain connects TRBV3-1 (or the pseudogene TRBV3-2) to TRBJ2-5; D gene unclear. Trimming stripped 3 bases from V and 2 bases from J, with 4 bases between. CDR3 size: 12 residues. Germline loops: CDR1 LGHDT, CDR2 YNNKEL (reference sequence). CDR3 nucleotide sequence: TGTGCCAGCAGCCAGATACAAGAGACCCAGTACTTC. This translates into CASSQIQETQYF.

This chain uses TRBV19 with TRBJ2-1, with 11 bases identical to TRBD2. The CDR3 runs 15 residues. CDR1 is LNHDA, CDR2 SQIVND, per germline (reference sequence). With V trimmed by 5 bases and J by 7 bases, 7 bases remained unmatched. For the CDR3, the DNA is TGTGCCAGTAGTCCTCCGGGACTAGCGGATAATGAGCAGTTCTTC. Protein: CASSPPGLADNEQFF.

The CDR3 region is CASGGTAYGYTF. Written as DNA, the CDR3 is TGTGCTAGTGGGGGGACAGCCTATGGCTACACCTTC. The rearrangement joins TRBV12-5 to TRBJ1-2; 7 bases line up with TRBD1. The V gene's germline CDR1 is LGHNT and CDR2 FRNRAP. CDR3 size: 12 residues. After removal of 6 bases from V and 4 bases from J, the junction contained 2 bases not matched to a gene.

The chain is built from TRBV18 and TRBJ2-7, with D perhaps TRBD1 or TRBD2 (5 bases each). CDR1 and CDR2 from the germline V gene are KGHSH and LQKENI. Trimming stripped 3 bases from V and 6 bases from J, with 9 bases between. The CDR3 has 12 amino acids. The CDR3, as DNA: TGTGCCAGCTCACCCGCAGGGACCGAGCAGTACTTC. Protein product: CASSPAGTEQYF.

The chain has TRBV30 and TRBJ2-3; TRBD1 agrees at 8 bases. V dropped 5 bases and J dropped 5; count of bases not matched to a gene: 0. Germline V gives CDR1 GTSNPN, CDR2 SVGIG (reference sequence). The CDR3 is 11 residues long. Here the CDR3 DNA reads TGTGCCTGGGGACAGGGAGATACGCAGTATTTT. Protein sequence: CAWGQGDTQYF.

The rearrangement links TRBV5-4 to TRBJ2-3; TRBD2 agrees at 8 bases. Trimming at V came to 0 bases and at J to 0 bases, leaving 3 bases not matched to a gene. The CDR3 spans 16 residues. Germline CDR1 SGHNT, CDR2 YYREEE (reference sequence). CDR3 sequence reads: CASSLEASGSTDTQYF. DNA of the CDR3: TGTGCCAGCAGCTTGGAGGCTAGCGGGAGCACAGATACGCAGTATTTT.

This clone showed up just once. The rearrangement links TRBV10-2 to TRBJ2-1; D may be TRBD1 (6 bases). The CDR3 consists of 12 residues. V was cut by 3 bases and J by 8 bases, with 8 bases left in between. Germline V gene sequence: CDR1 WSHSY, CDR2 SAAADI. The CDR3 nucleotides read TGCGCCAGCAGTGAACAGGGCGATGAGCAGTTCTTC. This encodes CASSEQGDEQFF.

V usage is TRBV7-8 and J usage is TRBJ2-1; 9 nucleotides agree with TRBD1. Germline assignment: CDR1 SGHVS and CDR2 FQNEAQ. This CDR3 comprises 19 residues. V trimming: 0 bases; J trimming: 7 bases; junction bases outside the gene matches: 16. The CDR3 protein is CASSLAISRQGVGLNEQFF. The CDR3 DNA reads as TGTGCCAGCAGCTTAGCAATCAGTCGACAGGGGGTGGGTTTGAATGAGCAGTTCTTC.

The gene calls are TRBV11-3 and TRBJ2-3; TRBD2 matches 10 bases. V shed 4 bases and J 7 bases; nucleotides not matched to a gene: 11. Germline CDR1 is SGHNT and CDR2 is YENEEA. This CDR3 region has 16 residues. CDR3 DNA sequence: TGTGCCAGCAGCTCACATCAGGCTAGCGGGAGATATACGCAGTATTTT. As protein: CASSSHQASGRYTQYF. Combining the CDR3 with reference TRBV11-3 and TRBJ2-3 gives the whole variable domain EAGVVQSPRYKIIEKKQPVAFWCNPISGHNTLYWYLQNLGQGPELLIRYENEEAVDDSQLPKDRFSAERLKGVDSTLKIQPAELGDSAVYLCASSSHQASGRYTQYFGPGTRLTVL.

This chain links TRBV28 with TRBJ2-3; 11 nucleotides align to TRBD2. Germline V gene data show CDR1 as MDHEN and CDR2 as SYDVKM. V trimming: 2 bases; J trimming: 5 bases; junction bases outside the gene matches: 0. The CDR3 covers 14 residues. CDR3 region: CASSLGTSGDTQYF. The CDR3 nucleotides read TGTGCCAGCAGTTTAGGGACTAGCGGAGATACGCAGTATTTT.

This sequence joins TRBV11-2 and TRBJ2-5; TRBD2 agrees at 15 bases. V dropped 5 bases and J dropped 5; count of bases not matched to a gene: 6. The germline V gene encodes CDR1 SGHAT and CDR2 FQNNGV. The CDR3 runs to 16 residues. The CDR3 sequence: CASSPVGTSGRETQYF. DNA for the CDR3: TGTGCCAGCAGCCCTGTAGGGACTAGCGGGAGGGAGACCCAGTACTTC.

V gene TRBV19 combines with J gene TRBJ1-5, with no clear D. The germline V and J ends were trimmed by 8 bases and 4 bases, with 9 bases remaining between them. CDR3 length equals 12 residues. Germline V gene sequence: CDR1 LNHDA, CDR2 SQIVND (reference sequence). For the CDR3, the DNA is TGTGCCAGTGGGCAGAGAAATCAGCCCCAGCATTTT. This encodes CASGQRNQPQHF.

The chain uses TRBV10-2 and TRBJ2-7; the match to TRBD2 covers 11 bases. The CDR3 has 12 amino acids. With V trimmed by 6 bases and J by 6 bases, 1 base remained unmatched. Germline V lookup: CDR1 WSHSY, CDR2 SAAADI. CDR3 nucleotide sequence: TGCGCCAGCAGGCTAGCGGGAGGCGAGCAGTACTTC. This gives the protein CASRLAGGEQYF.

The chain couples TRBV1 to TRBJ2-7; the listed D gene, TRBD2, was not tested against the DNA. TRBV1 is given as a pseudogene. The CDR3 has 15 amino acids. CDR3 region: CTSSHFGLAAYEQYF. DNA for the CDR3: TGCACCAGCAGCCATTTCGGACTAGCTGCCTACGAGCAGTACTTC.

V and J are TRBV18 and TRBJ2-3; the match to TRBD2 covers 8 bases. V lost 5 bases to trimming and J lost 0 bases; unmatched junction nucleotides: 7. Germline V gene data show CDR1 as KGHSH and CDR2 as LQKENI. The CDR3 length is 16 residues. The CDR3 DNA sequence: TGTGCCAGCTCAACCCTAGCGGGTATTAGCACAGATACGCAGTATTTT. Translated, it gives CASSTLAGISTDTQYF.